Below, 18 T cell receptor beta chains from the same sample are listed, as sequenced in a study of blood T cell repertoires in COVID-19. The data were produced by immunoSEQ multiplex PCR, yet TCRdb's version contains in-frame clones alone and is incomplete. The sample records approximately 80,000 clones, approximately 85% being singletons. Specimen: peripheral blood. The receptor set was obtained from a woman aged 80 or over with COVID-19, enrolled during active disease.

The chain uses TRBV10-3 and TRBJ2-1, with 8 bases matching TRBD2. V dropped 9 bases and J dropped 7; count of bases not matched to a gene: 11. The CDR3 runs to 14 residues. Germline V gives CDR1 ENHRY, CDR2 SYGVKD. The CDR3 spells CAMRPGTSINEQFF. As DNA, the CDR3 is TGTGCCATGCGTCCGGGGACTAGTATAAATGAGCAGTTCTTC.

The J gene is TRBJ1-2, the V gene TRBV18, with a possible D match to TRBD1 (5 bases). The germline V gene encodes CDR1 KGHSH and CDR2 LQKENI. The length of the CDR3 is 20 residues. V was pared by 3 bases and J by 1 base, with 27 bases between. CDR3 protein: CASSPRNVGARYTLNYGYTF. The CDR3 bases are TGTGCCAGCTCACCCCGGAATGTAGGGGCGAGATATACACTTAACTATGGCTACACCTTC.

This clone was picked up one time. The chain carries TRBV18 and TRBJ1-2; D gene ambiguous. The CDR3 loop spans 13 amino acids. Germline V gene lookup returns CDR1 KGHSH and CDR2 LQKENI. Trimming took off 3 bases at V and 4 bases at J, with 9 bases between the two ends. CDR3 in amino acids: CASSPGGPYGYTF. The CDR3 DNA reads as TGTGCCAGCTCACCTGGCGGTCCCTATGGCTACACCTTC. Together with reference TRBV18 and TRBJ1-2, the CDR3 gives the full variable domain: NAGVMQNPRHLVRRRGQEARLRCSPMKGHSHVYWYRQLPEEGLKFMVYLQKENIIDESGMPKERFSAEFPKEGPSILRIQQVVRGDSAAYFCASSPGGPYGYTFGSGTRLTVV.

This clone was counted only a few times. The chain has TRBV28 and TRBJ1-3; TRBD1 matches 8 bases. Losses at the gene ends were 5 bases for V and 4 bases for J; bases not matched to a gene: 13. Germline V gives CDR1 MDHEN, CDR2 SYDVKM. This CDR3 is built from 17 residues. The CDR3 loop is CASSPPGRGRLGNTIYF. The CDR3 DNA is TGTGCCAGCAGTCCCCCGGGCAGGGGGCGCTTAGGAAACACCATATATTTT.

The chain links TRBV5-5 to TRBJ1-6; 9 bases are shared with TRBD1. V trimming: 0 bases; J trimming: 9 bases; junction bases outside the gene matches: 7. CDR3 size: 16 residues. Germline CDR1 is SGHKS and CDR2 is YYEKEE (reference sequence). Here the CDR3 DNA reads TGTGCCAGCAGCTTGGCCCCTGACAGGGGGGCTTCACCCCTCCACTTT. This encodes CASSLAPDRGASPLHF.

Only a few counts were recorded for this clone. The genes are TRBV18 and TRBJ2-5, with 9 bases identical to TRBD1. The junction had 7 bases not matched to a gene; V was cut back by 6 bases and J by 5 bases. Germline V gene lookup returns CDR1 KGHSH and CDR2 LQKENI. The CDR3 sequence is 14 residues long. This CDR3 reads CASSQQGAGETQYF. CDR3 nucleotide sequence: TGTGCCAGCTCCCAACAGGGGGCAGGGGAGACCCAGTACTTC.

The rearrangement links TRBV6-2 or TRBV6-3 to TRBJ2-2, with a tentative D call TRBD1 (6 bases). Germline-derived CDR1 and CDR2 are MNHEY and SVGEGT. The CDR3 spans 13 residues. V was trimmed by 5 bases and J by 8 bases, leaving 12 bases between them. CDR3 nucleotide sequence: TGTGCCAGCAGTACCCCAGGGGCGGGGGAGCTGTTTTTT. Translation: CASSTPGAGELFF.

The V call is TRBV28, the J call TRBJ1-1; D is possibly TRBD1 (5 bases). The germline V gene has CDR1 MDHEN and CDR2 SYDVKM. This CDR3 comprises 13 residues. Deletions cut 2 bases from V and 3 bases from J, with 7 bases between. This CDR3 reads CASSLQGYTEAFF. CDR3 DNA: TGTGCCAGCAGTTTACAGGGTTACACTGAAGCTTTCTTT.

The chain employs TRBV19 and TRBJ1-6; D ambiguous. The CDR3 length is 13 residues. The V and J ends lost 3 bases and 8 bases respectively, with 8 bases between them. Germline V gene lookup returns CDR1 LNHDA and CDR2 SQIVND (reference sequence). CDR3 residues: CASSILPDSPLHF. CDR3 sequence (DNA): TGTGCCAGTAGTATTCTCCCAGATTCACCCCTCCACTTT.

The chain is built from TRBV12-5 and TRBJ2-1; 7 bases align to TRBD1. The CDR3 is made up of 16 amino acids. The germline V gene has CDR1 LGHNT and CDR2 FRNRAP. The V segment lost 0 bases and the J segment 4 bases; nucleotides outside the gene matches: 6. CDR3 sequence (DNA): TGTGCTAGTGGTTTGGTACGGGACAGAGTTTACAATGAGCAGTTCTTC. Protein product: CASGLVRDRVYNEQFF.

V is TRBV19 and J is TRBJ1-2; TRBD1 aligns across 7 bases. This CDR3 is built from 11 residues. The germline V gene has CDR1 LNHDA and CDR2 SQIVND (reference sequence). The trim removed 9 bases at V and 8 bases at J, leaving 6 bases unmatched. As DNA, the CDR3 is TGTGCCAGCACAGGGGTGGGGGGCTACACCTTC. Translated, it gives CASTGVGGYTF.

The rearrangement uses TRBV11-3 and TRBJ2-1; 10 bases match TRBD2. J gave up 3 bases and V 1 base, and 3 bases lay outside the gene matches. The germline gives CDR1 SGHNT, CDR2 YENEEA. This CDR3 has 16 residues. The CDR3 sequence is CASSLVIAGGYNEQFF. CDR3 DNA sequence: TGTGCCAGCAGCTTAGTTATAGCGGGGGGCTACAATGAGCAGTTCTTC.

The chain carries TRBV7-8 and TRBJ2-2; TRBD2 matches at 7 bases. The CDR3 is 15 residues long. CDR1 SGHVS and CDR2 FQNEAQ come from the germline V gene. With 3 bases clipped from V and 5 bases from J, the junction kept 6 bases outside the gene matches. The DNA for the CDR3 is TGTGCCAGCAGCTTTTCCGGGAGGATTACCGGGGAGCTGTTTTTT. Its translation is CASSFSGRITGELFF.

This chain connects TRBV5-5 to TRBJ2-5, with 11 bases that match TRBD1. The CDR3 runs 15 residues. J was trimmed by 13 bases and V by 0 bases; bases with no gene match: 11. CDR1 and CDR2 (germline): SGHKS, YYEKEE (reference sequence). CDR3: CASSLDGQGASRRYF. The CDR3 DNA reads as TGTGCCAGCAGCTTGGATGGACAGGGGGCCAGCCGCCGGTACTTC.

This chain joins TRBV12-3 or TRBV12-4 and TRBJ2-1; 8 nucleotides line up with TRBD2. V trimming: 6 bases; J trimming: 9 bases; junction bases outside the gene matches: 4. This CDR3 is 12 amino acids long. The CDR3, as DNA: TGTGCCAGCAGCGGTAGCGGGGTTGAGCAGTTCTTC. Translation gives CASSGSGVEQFF.

This chain uses TRBV7-2 with TRBJ2-5; 7 bases fit TRBD2. The CDR3 has 14 amino acids. Trimming removed 4 bases from V and 1 base from J; junction bases left unmatched: 3. CDR1 and CDR2 from the germline V gene are SGHTA and FQGNSA. CDR3 sequence reads: CASSSIAGQETQYF. In DNA, the CDR3 is TGTGCCAGCAGCTCCATAGCGGGCCAAGAGACCCAGTACTTC.

The chain employs TRBV6-5 and TRBJ2-2, with TRBD2 as a possible D gene (6 bases). Germline V gives CDR1 MNHEY, CDR2 SVGAGI. Trimming cost V 6 bases and J 8 bases, with 16 bases left between them. The CDR3 extends over 14 amino acids. CDR3 in amino acids: CASRKRGVAGELFF. The CDR3 nucleotides are TGTGCCAGCAGAAAACGCGGGGTGGCTGGGGAGCTGTTTTTT.

The chain carries TRBV20-1 and TRBJ2-3; TRBD1 aligns across 7 bases. This CDR3 spans 14 amino acids. CDR1 is DFQATT and CDR2 is SNEGSKA in the germline V gene (reference sequence). The V and J ends lost 3 bases and 4 bases, in that order; junction bases with no gene match: 7. This CDR3 is CSASPGQGADTQYF. For the CDR3, the DNA is TGCAGTGCTAGTCCGGGCCAGGGGGCAGATACGCAGTATTTT.